Given below is one TCR beta chain in context. The CDR3 loop spans 11 amino acids. Between the trimmed V and J ends, which lost 2 bases and 7 bases, there was a span of 4 bases. CDR1 SGHTA and CDR2 FQGNSA come from the germline V gene. The sample belongs to a study of beta chain features in type 1 diabetes. All of the isolated RNA was reverse transcribed, so expressed TCRB transcripts were sequenced. The data were produced by immunoSEQ multiplex PCR, yet TCRdb's version contains in-frame clones alone and is incomplete. Altogether about 40,000 clones are present, approximately 60% being singletons, with the ten largest covering approximately 2%.

The sample was Tregs from blood. This sequence joins TRBV7-2 and TRBJ2-3; D uncertain. The clonotype originates from a woman aged 30 to 39 in good health. The CDR3 DNA reads TGTGCCAGCAGCTTACAATATACGCAGTATTTT. Protein sequence: CASSLQYTQYF.